These 9 T cell receptor beta chains were sequenced from one sample in a study of blood T cells in healthy people across ages. Combining a sample-barcoded 5' primer with a J-beta primer mix, a second PCR ran for roughly 7 to 12 cycles. TCRdb passed the 5' RACE reads through MiXCR, listing each CDR3 protein once. The repertoire holds hundreds of thousands of distinct CDR3 sequences, with about 53% as singletons. Sequencing input: blood. The receptors were sampled from a man aged 55-75 years in good health.

The chain combines TRBV9 with TRBJ2-2; tentatively, D is TRBD2 (5 bases). The V and J ends lost 3 bases and 4 bases respectively, with 16 bases between them. The CDR3 runs 16 residues. In germline, CDR1 is SGDLS, CDR2 YYNGEE. CDR3 sequence: CASSETRKRATGELFF. The CDR3 DNA follows: TGTGCCAGCAGCGAGACTCGGAAGAGGGCCACCGGGGAGCTGTTTTTT.

The chain has TRBV7-9 and TRBJ2-7; D might be TRBD1 (8 bases). The V gene's germline CDR1 is SEHNR and CDR2 FQNEAQ (reference sequence). Trimming took 2 bases from V and 1 from J, leaving 15 bases between them. This CDR3 has 16 amino acids. The CDR3 DNA reads as TGTGCCAGCAGCTTAAGAGGACAGGGAGGGTCCTACGAGCAGTACTTC. Translated: CASSLRGQGGSYEQYF.

This clonotype was observed a handful of times. The CDR3 DNA reads TGTGCCAGCAGTCGGACTAGCGGGTTGAATGAGCAGTTCTTC. It is translated as CASSRTSGLNEQFF. The J gene is TRBJ2-1, the V gene TRBV12-3 or TRBV12-4, with 11 bases aligning to TRBD2. CDR3 length: 14 residues. The V gene end was trimmed by 5 bases and the J gene end by 7 bases; junction bases not matched to a gene: 4.

The genes are TRBV5-1 and TRBJ2-5, with a possible D match to TRBD2 (5 bases). The CDR3 extends over 15 amino acids. V shed 0 bases and J shed 7 bases, with 16 bases lying between them. From germline, CDR1 is SGHRS and CDR2 YFSETQ. The CDR3 spells CASSLDGPPEGTQYF. CDR3 DNA: TGCGCCAGCAGCTTGGACGGGCCCCCCGAGGGGACCCAGTACTTC.

This clonotype appeared a few times. V is TRBV3-1 and J is TRBJ1-2, with TRBD1 matching 7 bases. This CDR3 is 16 amino acids long. Germline CDR1 is LGHDT and CDR2 is YNNKEL (reference sequence). V dropped 1 base and J dropped 3; count of bases not matched to a gene: 8. The chain's CDR3 is CASSQADREKDYGYTF. CDR3 nucleotides: TGTGCCAGCAGCCAAGCTGACAGGGAGAAGGACTATGGCTACACCTTC.

The V gene is TRBV3-1, the J gene TRBJ2-3; D ambiguous. CDR3 length equals 14 residues. CDR1 and CDR2 (germline): LGHDT, YNNKEL (reference sequence). Trimming removed 0 bases at V and 6 bases at J, with 10 bases between. This CDR3 is CASSQETQWDTQYF. For the CDR3, the DNA is TGTGCCAGCAGCCAAGAAACTCAGTGGGATACGCAGTATTTT.

CDR3 sequence reads: CSVEQQLPGAQYF. In DNA form, the CDR3 reads TGCAGCGTCGAACAGCAGCTCCCTGGGGCCCAGTACTTC. The chain joins TRBV29-1 to TRBJ2-5; no reliable D call. Germline-derived CDR1 and CDR2 are SQVTM and ANQGSEA. CDR3 length: 13 residues. V was shortened by 6 bases and J by 9 bases, with 20 bases between the two germline ends.

The J gene is TRBJ2-1, the V gene TRBV6-5, with TRBD2 identical over 9 bases. Germline V gene lookup returns CDR1 MNHEY and CDR2 SVGAGI. The CDR3 has 15 residues. The V segment lost 6 bases and the J segment 8 bases; nucleotides outside the gene matches: 11. This chain's CDR3 is CASRAAGGRAYEQFF. CDR3 DNA: TGTGCCAGCAGAGCTGCGGGGGGGCGAGCTTATGAGCAGTTCTTC.

The chain has TRBV4-2 and TRBJ2-7; 10 bases line up with TRBD2. V was pared by 1 base and J by 0 bases, with 9 bases of the junction left unmatched. CDR3 size: 18 residues. Germline-derived CDR1 and CDR2 are LGHNA and YNFKEQ. The CDR3, as DNA: TGTGCCAGCAGCCAAGGCCTAGCGGGGGCCACGATCTCCTACGAGCAGTACTTC. Its protein is CASSQGLAGATISYEQYF.